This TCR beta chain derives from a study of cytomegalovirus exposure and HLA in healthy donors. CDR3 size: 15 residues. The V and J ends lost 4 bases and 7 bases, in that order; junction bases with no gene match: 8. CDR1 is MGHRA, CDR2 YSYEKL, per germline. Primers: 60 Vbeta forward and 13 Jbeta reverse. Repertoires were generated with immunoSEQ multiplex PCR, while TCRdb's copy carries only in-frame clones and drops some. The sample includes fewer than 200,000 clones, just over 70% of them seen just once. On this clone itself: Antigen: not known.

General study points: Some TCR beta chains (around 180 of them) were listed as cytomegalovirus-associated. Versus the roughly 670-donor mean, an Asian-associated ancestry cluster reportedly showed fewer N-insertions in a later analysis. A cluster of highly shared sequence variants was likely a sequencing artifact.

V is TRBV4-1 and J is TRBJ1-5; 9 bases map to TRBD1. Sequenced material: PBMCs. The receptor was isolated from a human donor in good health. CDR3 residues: CASSRGQGGQQPQHF. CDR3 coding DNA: TGCGCCAGCAGCCGGGGACAGGGTGGACAGCAGCCCCAGCATTTT.